This T cell receptor (beta chain) was captured by sequencing in a study of memory CD4+ T cells and cytomegalovirus serostatus. TCRdb's copy holds only in-frame clones and misses some; the assay was immunoSEQ multiplex PCR. The sample includes 85,000 to 100,000 clones, roughly 80% of them seen just once. Study-level points and caveats: CMV serostatus prediction reached median AUC around 0.94, or 0.89 with US-trained model.

A note on this clone: Its antigen is currently unknown.

The sort gate was single viable CD3+CD4+CD8-CD45RO+ cells for memory CD4+ T cells. After thawing, CD4+ T cells were positively selected. The sequencing sample was made of memory CD4+ T cells from blood. The TCR sequence derives from an adult in good health and CMV-seropositive.

The CDR3 DNA reads TGTGCCAGCAGTCCCGGGTCCCTCTCTGGAAACACCATATATTTT. It codes for CASSPGSLSGNTIYF. The V gene is TRBV27, the J gene TRBJ1-3; D remains ambiguous. Germline loops: CDR1 MNHEY, CDR2 SMNVEV (reference sequence). V lost 5 bases, J lost 0 bases, and 11 bases lay in between. CDR3 length equals 15 residues.